Given below is one TCR beta chain in context. Its target antigen remains unknown. One base away there is no much larger clone; base qualities are not given. These data are taken from a study of a mutant IDH1 vaccine in newly diagnosed glioma (dated by TCRdb to the early 2020s). The study in broad terms: Vaccination began 4-6 weeks after radiotherapy alone, or alongside temozolomide cycles in the chemotherapy-containing groups. Of the approximately 35 treated patients, 62.5% were male and around 38% were female, and a mean age of 40.4 years was recorded. Before enrollment, patients had received standard therapy of radiotherapy alone, temozolomide alone, or radiochemotherapy with temozolomide; most received the combination. The week-35 safety follow-up took place at visit V12, and the week-47 end of study took place at visit V13. Peripheral blood was drawn at six visits: V03 (baseline), V05, V07, V10, V12 and V13. Longitudinal TCRB deep sequencing was done for 25 treated patients, wherever samples were available for exploratory analyses. The full study reports these points: Pseudoprogression seemed to be unrelated to changes in the top peripheral T cell clonotypes found by TCRB sequencing. It was noted by the authors that analyses of patient blood samples could not be reproduced owing to sample limitations. Availability determined which PBMC samples were chosen for TCRB deep sequencing. Immune responses induced by the vaccine were seen in around 93% of patients across multiple MHC alleles.

V is pared back by 6 bases and J by 2 bases, with 15 bases lying between the germline termini. CDR1 and CDR2 are drawn from the germline V gene (reference sequence): MNHNY, SVGAGI. The CDR3 runs 15 amino acids, cysteine and phenylalanine included. The CDR3 DNA has 45 bases and is translated from base 1. The library came from the immunoSEQ multiplex PCR assay. The hsTCRB Kit was used according to the manufacturer's protocol to amplify rearranged TCR beta chain sequences. Sequencing of TCRB libraries was carried out on an Illumina MiSeq. In the original analysis: Demultiplexing, trimming and gene mapping were performed with the kit vendor's proprietary platform. TCRdb took over this immuneACCESS table, retaining in-frame rearrangements with V and J assigned. Such tables are incomplete; in checked studies, under half of the missing clones stem from an unresolved V gene, and the remainder is unexplained. Clone size and V and J calls were adopted from that table, with D and trimming inferred from the DNA. This sample has about 56,000 clones in its table, and 85% to 90% of those were observed once. About 1.6% of the sample is taken by the ten largest.

Explained via the paper, the time point label denotes: week 35, safety follow-up. Each vaccine dose, consisting of 300 ug of a 20-mer mutant IDH1 peptide in Montanide, was administered subcutaneously with topical imiquimod. Eight vaccinations were administered to patients in weeks 1, 3, 5, 7, 11, 15, 19 and 23, corresponding to visits V03 through V10. Newly diagnosed WHO grade 3 or 4 IDH1-mutant astrocytomas showing loss of nuclear ATRX were present in the donors. The samples were drawn from NOA16, a multicentre, single-arm, open-label phase I trial in Germany that tested a mutant IDH1 peptide vaccine in humans for the first time. Genomic DNA for TCRB sequencing was extracted from EDTA blood using the DNeasy Blood and Tissue Kit.

This sequence originates from a man aged 35 to 55 with glioma. Sequencing used PBMCs, obtained from a glioma patient whose treatment included an IDH1 peptide vaccine. The chain links TRBV6-6 with TRBJ2-3; the D region possibly corresponds to TRBD1 (5 bases align). The CDR3 reads as follows: CASSPKGRNTDTQYF. The DNA sequence is as follows: TGTGCCAGCAGCCCCAAGGGGCGGAACACAGATACGCAGTATTTT.